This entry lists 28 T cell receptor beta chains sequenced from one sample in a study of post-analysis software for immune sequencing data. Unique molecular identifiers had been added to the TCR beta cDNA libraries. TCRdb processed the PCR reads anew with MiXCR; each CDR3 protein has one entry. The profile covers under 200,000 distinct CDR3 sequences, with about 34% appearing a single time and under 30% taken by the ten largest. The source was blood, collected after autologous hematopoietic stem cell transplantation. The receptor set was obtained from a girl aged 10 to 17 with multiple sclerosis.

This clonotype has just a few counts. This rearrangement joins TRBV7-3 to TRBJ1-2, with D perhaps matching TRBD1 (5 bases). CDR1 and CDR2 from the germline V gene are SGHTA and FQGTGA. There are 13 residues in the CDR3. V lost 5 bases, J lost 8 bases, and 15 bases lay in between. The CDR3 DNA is TGTGCCAGCAGCGCCCACGAGGGGCACGGCTACACCTTC. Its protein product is CASSAHEGHGYTF.

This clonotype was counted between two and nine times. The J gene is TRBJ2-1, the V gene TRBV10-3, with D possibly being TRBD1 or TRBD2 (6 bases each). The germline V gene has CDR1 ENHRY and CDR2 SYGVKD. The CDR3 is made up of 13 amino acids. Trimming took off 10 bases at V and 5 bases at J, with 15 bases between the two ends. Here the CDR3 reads CATGEDRDNEQFF. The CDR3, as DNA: TGTGCCACAGGGGAGGACAGAGACAATGAGCAGTTCTTC.

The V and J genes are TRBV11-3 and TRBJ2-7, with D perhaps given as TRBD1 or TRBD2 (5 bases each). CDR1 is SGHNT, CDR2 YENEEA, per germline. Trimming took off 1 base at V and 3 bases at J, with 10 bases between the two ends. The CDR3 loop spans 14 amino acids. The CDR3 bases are TGTGCCAGCAGCTTAGGGGGCGAGGGCTACGAGCAGTACTTC. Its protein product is CASSLGGEGYEQYF.

The CDR3 nucleotides are TGTGCCAGCAGCTTAAGCGGACTAGTGGTTGAGCAGTACTTC. Its protein is CASSLSGLVVEQYF. This chain connects TRBV7-3 to TRBJ2-7, with TRBD2 matching 7 bases. CDR1 and CDR2 from the germline V gene are SGHTA and FQGTGA. Germline trimming cut 1 base from V and 7 bases from J; bases unmatched to any gene: 7. The CDR3 totals 14 residues. The full variable domain, its missing parts supplied by reference TRBV7-3 and TRBJ2-7, is GAGVSQTPSNKVTEKGKYVELRCDPISGHTALYWYRQSLGQGPEFLIYFQGTGAADDSGLPNDRFFAVRPEGSVSTLKIQRTERGDSAVYLCASSLSGLVVEQYFGPGTRLTVT.

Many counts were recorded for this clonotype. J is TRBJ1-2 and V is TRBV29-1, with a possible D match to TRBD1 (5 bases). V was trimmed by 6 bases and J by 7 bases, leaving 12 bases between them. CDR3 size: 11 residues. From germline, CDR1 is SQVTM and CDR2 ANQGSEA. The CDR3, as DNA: TGCAGCGTGACCAGGGATGGTGGCTACACCTTC. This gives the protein CSVTRDGGYTF. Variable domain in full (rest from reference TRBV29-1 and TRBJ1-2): SAVISQKPSRDICQRGTSLTIQCQVDSQVTMMFWYRQQPGQSLTLIATANQGSEATYESGFVIDKFPISRPNLTFSTLTVSNMSPEDSSIYLCSVTRDGGYTFGSGTRLTVV.

This CDR3 is CSASLDRGRYEKLFF. The CDR3 bases are TGCAGTGCTAGCCTGGACAGGGGGCGTTATGAAAAACTGTTTTTT. This rearrangement joins TRBV20-1 to TRBJ1-4; TRBD1 matches 11 bases. Trimming cost V 3 bases and J 6 bases; bases outside gene matches: 6. CDR1 and CDR2 (germline): DFQATT, SNEGSKA (reference sequence). CDR3 length: 15 residues.

CDR3 in DNA: TGTGCCAGCAGTAAACCTGGGGACGGGGCTATGAGCTACACCTTC. It yields the protein CASSKPGDGAMSYTF. The chain couples TRBV5-6 to TRBJ1-2; a possible D gene is TRBD1 (5 bases). V was shortened by 5 bases and J by 9 bases, with 23 bases between the two germline ends. Germline CDR1 is SGHDT and CDR2 is YYEEEE. The CDR3 contains 15 residues.

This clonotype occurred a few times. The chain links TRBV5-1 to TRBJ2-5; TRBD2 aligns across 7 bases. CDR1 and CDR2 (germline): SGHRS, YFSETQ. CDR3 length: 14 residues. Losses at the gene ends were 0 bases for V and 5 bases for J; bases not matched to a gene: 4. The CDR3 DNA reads TGCGCCAGCAGCTTGGGACTAGCAAGGGAGACCCAGTACTTC. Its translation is CASSLGLARETQYF. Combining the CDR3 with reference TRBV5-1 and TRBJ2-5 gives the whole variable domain KAGVTQTPRYLIKTRGQQVTLSCSPISGHRSVSWYQQTPGQGLQFLFEYFSETQRNKGNFPGRFSGRQFSNSRSEMNVSTLELGDSALYLCASSLGLARETQYFGPGTRLLVL.

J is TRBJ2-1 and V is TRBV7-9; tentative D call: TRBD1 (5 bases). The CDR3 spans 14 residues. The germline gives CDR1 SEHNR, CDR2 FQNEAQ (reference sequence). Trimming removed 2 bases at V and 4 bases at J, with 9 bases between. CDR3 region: CASSLHKGYNEQFF. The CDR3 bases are TGTGCCAGCAGCTTACATAAGGGGTACAATGAGCAGTTCTTC.

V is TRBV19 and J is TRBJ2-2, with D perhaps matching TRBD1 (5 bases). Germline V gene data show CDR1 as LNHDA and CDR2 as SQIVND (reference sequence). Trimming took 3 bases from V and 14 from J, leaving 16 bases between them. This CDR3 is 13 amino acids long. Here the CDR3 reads CASSMYRQGHLFF. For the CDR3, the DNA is TGTGCCAGTAGTATGTATCGGCAGGGTCATCTGTTTTTT.

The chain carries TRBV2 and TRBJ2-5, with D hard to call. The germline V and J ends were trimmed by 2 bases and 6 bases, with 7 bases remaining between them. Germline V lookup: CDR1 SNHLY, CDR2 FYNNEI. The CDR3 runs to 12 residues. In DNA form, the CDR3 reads TGTGCCAGCAGTGAAATTGAGCAGACCCAGTACTTC. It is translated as CASSEIEQTQYF.

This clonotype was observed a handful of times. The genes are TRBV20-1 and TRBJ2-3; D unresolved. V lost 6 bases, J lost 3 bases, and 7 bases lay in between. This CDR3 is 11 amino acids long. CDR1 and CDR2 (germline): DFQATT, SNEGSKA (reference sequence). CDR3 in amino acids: CSAETTDTQYF. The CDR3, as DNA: TGCAGTGCGGAGACAACAGATACGCAGTATTTT.

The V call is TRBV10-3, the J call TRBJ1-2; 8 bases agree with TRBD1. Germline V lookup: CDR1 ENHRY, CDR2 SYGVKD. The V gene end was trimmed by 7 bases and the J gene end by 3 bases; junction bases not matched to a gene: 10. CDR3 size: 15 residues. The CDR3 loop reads CAITPSGGPDYGYTF. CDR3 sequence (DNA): TGTGCCATCACTCCCTCAGGGGGCCCTGACTATGGCTACACCTTC.

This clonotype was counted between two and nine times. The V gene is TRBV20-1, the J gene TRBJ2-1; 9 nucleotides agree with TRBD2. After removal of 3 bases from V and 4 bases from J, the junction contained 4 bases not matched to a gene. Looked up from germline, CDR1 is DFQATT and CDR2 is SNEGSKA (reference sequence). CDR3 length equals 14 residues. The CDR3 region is CSARRLAGYNEQFF. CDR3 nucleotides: TGCAGTGCTAGGAGGCTAGCGGGGTACAATGAGCAGTTCTTC.

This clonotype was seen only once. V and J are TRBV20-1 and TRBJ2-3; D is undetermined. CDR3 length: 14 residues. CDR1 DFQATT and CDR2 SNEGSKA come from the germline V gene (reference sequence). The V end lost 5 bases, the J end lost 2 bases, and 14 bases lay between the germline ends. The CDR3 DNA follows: TGCAGTGCTCCCTCACGCCTACTCACAGATACGCAGTATTTT. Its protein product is CSAPSRLLTDTQYF.

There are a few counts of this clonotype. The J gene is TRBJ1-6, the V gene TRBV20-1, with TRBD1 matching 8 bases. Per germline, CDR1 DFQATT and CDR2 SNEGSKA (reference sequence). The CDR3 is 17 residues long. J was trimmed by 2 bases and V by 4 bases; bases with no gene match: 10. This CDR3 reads CSATETGAATYNSPLHF. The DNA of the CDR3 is TGCAGTGCTACGGAGACAGGGGCCGCGACCTATAATTCACCCCTCCACTTT.

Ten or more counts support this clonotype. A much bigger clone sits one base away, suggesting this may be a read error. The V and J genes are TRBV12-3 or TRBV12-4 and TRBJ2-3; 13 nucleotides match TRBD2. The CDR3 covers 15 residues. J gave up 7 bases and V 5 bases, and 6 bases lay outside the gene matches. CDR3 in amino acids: CASSLTSGRSHTQYF. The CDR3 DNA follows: TGTGCCAGCAGTCTGACTAGCGGGAGGTCACATACGCAGTATTTT.

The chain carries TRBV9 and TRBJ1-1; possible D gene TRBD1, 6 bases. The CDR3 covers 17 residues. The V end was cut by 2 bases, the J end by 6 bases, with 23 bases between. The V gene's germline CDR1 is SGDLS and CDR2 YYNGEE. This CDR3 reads CASSVSGALGIHAEAFF. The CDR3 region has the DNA TGTGCCAGCAGCGTTTCAGGGGCGCTCGGGATTCACGCTGAAGCTTTCTTT.

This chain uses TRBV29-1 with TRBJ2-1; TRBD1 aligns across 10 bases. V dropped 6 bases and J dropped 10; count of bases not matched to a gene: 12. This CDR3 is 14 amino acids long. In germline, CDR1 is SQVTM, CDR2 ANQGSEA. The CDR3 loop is CSVARTGGTVEQFF. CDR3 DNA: TGCAGCGTAGCCAGGACAGGGGGTACCGTGGAGCAGTTCTTC.

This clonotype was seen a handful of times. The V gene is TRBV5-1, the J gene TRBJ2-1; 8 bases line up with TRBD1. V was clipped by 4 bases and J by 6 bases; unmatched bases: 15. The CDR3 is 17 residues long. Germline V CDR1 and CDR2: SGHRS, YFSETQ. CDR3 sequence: CASSHPTGGGPTNEQFF. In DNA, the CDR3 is TGCGCCAGCAGCCACCCAACAGGGGGAGGCCCGACCAATGAGCAGTTCTTC.

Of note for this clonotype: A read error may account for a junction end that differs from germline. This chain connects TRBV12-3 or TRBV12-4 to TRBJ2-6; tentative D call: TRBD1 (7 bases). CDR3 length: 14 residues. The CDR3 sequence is CASRTGTGANVRTF. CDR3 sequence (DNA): TGTGCCAGCAGGACAGGGACTGGGGCCAACGTCCGGACTTTC.

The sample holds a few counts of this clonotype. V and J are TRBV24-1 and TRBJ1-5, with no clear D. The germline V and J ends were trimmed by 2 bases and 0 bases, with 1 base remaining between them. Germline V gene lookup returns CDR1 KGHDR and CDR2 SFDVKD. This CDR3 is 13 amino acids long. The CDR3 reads CATSDYSNQPQHF. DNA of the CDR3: TGTGCCACCAGTGATTATAGCAATCAGCCCCAGCATTTT.

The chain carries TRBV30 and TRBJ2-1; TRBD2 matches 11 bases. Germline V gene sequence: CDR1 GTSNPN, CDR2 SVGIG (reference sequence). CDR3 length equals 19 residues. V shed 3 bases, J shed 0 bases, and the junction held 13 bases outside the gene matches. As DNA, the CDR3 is TGTGCCTGGAGGTCCGACGGGACTAGCGGCCGAAGCTCCTACAATGAGCAGTTCTTC. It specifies CAWRSDGTSGRSSYNEQFF.

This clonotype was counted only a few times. The CDR3 here is CASITGTVSYEQYF. The CDR3 region has the DNA TGTGCCAGCATTACAGGGACCGTGTCCTACGAGCAGTACTTC. The rearrangement links TRBV12-3 or TRBV12-4 to TRBJ2-7, with a weak D call TRBD1 (6 bases). The V end lost 7 bases, the J end lost 1 base, and 14 bases lay between the germline ends. The CDR3 is 14 amino acids.

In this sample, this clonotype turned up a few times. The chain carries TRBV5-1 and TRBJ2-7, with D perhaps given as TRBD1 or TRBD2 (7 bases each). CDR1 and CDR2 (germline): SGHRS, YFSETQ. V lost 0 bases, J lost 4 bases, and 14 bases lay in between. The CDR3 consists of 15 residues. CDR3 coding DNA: TGCGCCAGCAGCTTGGGGCCAGGGGGAGGGTACGAGCAGTACTTC. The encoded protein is CASSLGPGGGYEQYF.

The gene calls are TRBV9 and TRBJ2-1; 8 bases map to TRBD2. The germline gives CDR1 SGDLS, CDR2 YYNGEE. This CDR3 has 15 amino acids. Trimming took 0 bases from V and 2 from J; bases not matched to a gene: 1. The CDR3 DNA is TGTGCCAGCAGCGTAGATAGCGGGACCTACAATGAGCAGTTCTTC. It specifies CASSVDSGTYNEQFF.

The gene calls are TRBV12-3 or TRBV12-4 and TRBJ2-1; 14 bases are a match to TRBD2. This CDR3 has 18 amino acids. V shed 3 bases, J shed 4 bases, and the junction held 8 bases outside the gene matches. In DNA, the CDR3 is TGTGCCAGCAGTTTGATGGGACTAGCGGGAGTTGGTTACAATGAGCAGTTCTTC. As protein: CASSLMGLAGVGYNEQFF.

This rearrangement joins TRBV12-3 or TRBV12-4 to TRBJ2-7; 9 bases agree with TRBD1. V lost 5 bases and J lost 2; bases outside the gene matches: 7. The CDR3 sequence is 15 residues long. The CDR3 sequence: CASSPHGTGTYEQYF. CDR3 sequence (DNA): TGTGCCAGCAGTCCCCATGGGACAGGGACCTACGAGCAGTACTTC.